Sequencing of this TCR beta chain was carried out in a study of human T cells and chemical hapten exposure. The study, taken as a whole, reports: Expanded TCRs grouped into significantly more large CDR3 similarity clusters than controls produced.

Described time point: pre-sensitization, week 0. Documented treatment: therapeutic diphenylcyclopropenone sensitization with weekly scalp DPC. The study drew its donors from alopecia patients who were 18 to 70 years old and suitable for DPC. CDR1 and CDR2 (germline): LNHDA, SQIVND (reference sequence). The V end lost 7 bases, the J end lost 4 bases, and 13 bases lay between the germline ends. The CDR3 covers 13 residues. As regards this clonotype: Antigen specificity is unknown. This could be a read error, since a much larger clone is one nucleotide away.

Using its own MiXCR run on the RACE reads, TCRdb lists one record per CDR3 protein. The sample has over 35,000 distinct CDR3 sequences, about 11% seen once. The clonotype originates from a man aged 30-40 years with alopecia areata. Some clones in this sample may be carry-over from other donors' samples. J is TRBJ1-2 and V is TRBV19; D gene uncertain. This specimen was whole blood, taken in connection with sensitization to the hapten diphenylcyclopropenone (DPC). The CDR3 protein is CASTLGPSYGYTF. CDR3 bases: TGTGCCAGTACACTAGGGCCTAGCTATGGCTACACCTTC.